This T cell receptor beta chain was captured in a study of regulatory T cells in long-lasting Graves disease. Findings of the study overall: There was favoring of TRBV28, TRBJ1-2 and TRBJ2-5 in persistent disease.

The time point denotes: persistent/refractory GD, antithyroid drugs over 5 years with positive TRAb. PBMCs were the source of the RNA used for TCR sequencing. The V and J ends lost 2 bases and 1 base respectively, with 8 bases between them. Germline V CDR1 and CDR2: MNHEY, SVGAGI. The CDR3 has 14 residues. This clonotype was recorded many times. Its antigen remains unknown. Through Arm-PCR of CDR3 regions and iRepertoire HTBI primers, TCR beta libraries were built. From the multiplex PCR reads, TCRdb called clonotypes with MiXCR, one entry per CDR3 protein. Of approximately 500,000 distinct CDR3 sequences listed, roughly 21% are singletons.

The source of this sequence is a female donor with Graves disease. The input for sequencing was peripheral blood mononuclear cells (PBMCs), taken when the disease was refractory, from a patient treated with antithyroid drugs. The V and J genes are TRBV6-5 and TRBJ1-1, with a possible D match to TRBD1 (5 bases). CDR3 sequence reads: CASSYRGPNTEAFF. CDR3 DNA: TGTGCCAGCAGTTACAGGGGCCCGAACACTGAAGCTTTCTTT.